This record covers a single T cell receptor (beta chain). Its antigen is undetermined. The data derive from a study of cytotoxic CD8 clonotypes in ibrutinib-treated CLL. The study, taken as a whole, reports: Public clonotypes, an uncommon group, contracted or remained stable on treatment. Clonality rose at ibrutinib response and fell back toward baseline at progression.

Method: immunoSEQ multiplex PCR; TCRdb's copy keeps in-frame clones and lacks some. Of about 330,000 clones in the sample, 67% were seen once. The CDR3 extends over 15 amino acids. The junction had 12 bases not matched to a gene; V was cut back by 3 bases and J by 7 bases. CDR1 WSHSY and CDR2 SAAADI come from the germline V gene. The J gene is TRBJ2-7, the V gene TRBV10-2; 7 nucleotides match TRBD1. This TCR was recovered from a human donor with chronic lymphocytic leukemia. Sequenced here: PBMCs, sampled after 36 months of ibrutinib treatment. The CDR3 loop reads CASSETSRLQGEQYF. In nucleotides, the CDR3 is TGCGCCAGCAGTGAAACATCCCGCCTACAGGGGGAGCAGTACTTC.